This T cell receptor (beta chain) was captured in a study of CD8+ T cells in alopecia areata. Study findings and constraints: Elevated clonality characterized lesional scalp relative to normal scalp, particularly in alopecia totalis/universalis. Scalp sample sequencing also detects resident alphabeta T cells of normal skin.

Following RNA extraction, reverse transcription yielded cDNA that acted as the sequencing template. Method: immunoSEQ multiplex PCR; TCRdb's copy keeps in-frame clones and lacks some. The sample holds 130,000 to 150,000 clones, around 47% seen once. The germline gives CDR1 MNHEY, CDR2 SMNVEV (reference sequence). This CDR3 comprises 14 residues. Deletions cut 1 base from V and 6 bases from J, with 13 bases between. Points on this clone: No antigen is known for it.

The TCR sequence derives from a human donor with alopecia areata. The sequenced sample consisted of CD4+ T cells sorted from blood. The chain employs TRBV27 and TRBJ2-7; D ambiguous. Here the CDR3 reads CASSLYLGPSEQYF. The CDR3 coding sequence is TGTGCCAGCAGTTTATACCTGGGTCCATCCGAGCAGTACTTC.